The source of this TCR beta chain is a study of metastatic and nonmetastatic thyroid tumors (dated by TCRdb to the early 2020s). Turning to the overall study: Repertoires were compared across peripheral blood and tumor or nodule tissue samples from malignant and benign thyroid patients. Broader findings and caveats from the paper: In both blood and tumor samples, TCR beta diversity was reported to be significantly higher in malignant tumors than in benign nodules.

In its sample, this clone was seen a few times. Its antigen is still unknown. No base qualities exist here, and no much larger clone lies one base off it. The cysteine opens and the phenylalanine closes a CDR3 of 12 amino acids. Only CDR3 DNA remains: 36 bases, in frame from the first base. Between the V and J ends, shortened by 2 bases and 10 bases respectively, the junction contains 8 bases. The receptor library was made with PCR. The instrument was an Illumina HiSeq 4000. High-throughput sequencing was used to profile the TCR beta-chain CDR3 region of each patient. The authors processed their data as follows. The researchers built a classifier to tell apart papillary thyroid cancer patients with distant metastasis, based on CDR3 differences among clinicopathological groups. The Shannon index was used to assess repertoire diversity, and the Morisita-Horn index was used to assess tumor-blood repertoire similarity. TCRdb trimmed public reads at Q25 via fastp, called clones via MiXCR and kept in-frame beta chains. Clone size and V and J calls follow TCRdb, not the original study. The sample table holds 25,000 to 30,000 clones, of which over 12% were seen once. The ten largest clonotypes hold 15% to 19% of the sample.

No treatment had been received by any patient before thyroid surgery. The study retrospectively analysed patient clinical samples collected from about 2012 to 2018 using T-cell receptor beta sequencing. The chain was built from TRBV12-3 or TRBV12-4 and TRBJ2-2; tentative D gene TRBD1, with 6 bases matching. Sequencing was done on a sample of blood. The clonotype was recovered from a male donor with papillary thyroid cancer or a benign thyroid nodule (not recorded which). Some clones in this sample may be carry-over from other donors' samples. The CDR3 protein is CASSLRTVELFF. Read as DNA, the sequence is TGTGCCAGCAGTTTAAGGACAGTGGAGCTGTTTTTT.